A single sample is the source of the 11 T cell receptor beta chains below, sequenced in a study of T cells in localized non-small cell lung cancer (dated by TCRdb to the early 2020s). The method behind the library was the immunoSEQ multiplex PCR assay. In its TCRdb copy, this immuneACCESS table keeps in-frame sequences only and misses some clones. Where compared with another copy, unresolved V genes explain less than half of these, and the others have no known cause. This sample comprises under 5,000 clones, around 30% of them detected only once. The ten most abundant clones make up approximately 9.9% of the sample. Sequenced material: lung tumor tissue, taken before any cancer treatment. The receptors originated from a woman aged 40-75 years with stage II squamous cell lung carcinoma.

The chain links TRBV5-1 to TRBJ1-1; D may be TRBD1 (6 bases). This CDR3 has 14 amino acids. The ends were cut back, 5 bases at V and 4 bases at J, with 15 bases in the middle. Germline-derived CDR1 and CDR2 are SGHRS and YFSETQ. The CDR3 DNA reads as TGCGCCAGCAGGAACCCCGGGGGCGGCACTGAAGCTTTCTTT. As protein: CASRNPGGGTEAFF.

In its sample, this clone was seen a few times. The genes are TRBV29-1 and TRBJ2-7; the match to TRBD2 covers 9 bases. The CDR3 is 12 residues long. The V and J ends lost 8 bases and 3 bases, in that order; junction bases with no gene match: 5. Germline CDR1 is SQVTM and CDR2 is ANQGSEA. For the CDR3, the DNA is TGCAGCATAAGACTAGCGGACTACGAGCAGTACTTC. Its translation is CSIRLADYEQYF.

The table lists this clone with a few counts. V is TRBV6-1 and J is TRBJ2-3; 9 nucleotides agree with TRBD2. In germline, CDR1 is MNHNS, CDR2 SASEGT. Trimming removed 0 bases from V and 0 bases from J; junction bases left unmatched: 10. The CDR3 contains 19 residues. This CDR3 is CASSEAVAGAISSTDTQYF. The DNA of the CDR3 is TGTGCCAGCAGTGAAGCGGTAGCGGGGGCGATAAGTAGCACAGATACGCAGTATTTT.

By share, this clone ranks as medium-sized (0.01 to 0.1%). The chain combines TRBV11-3 with TRBJ1-5, with 9 positions matching TRBD1. The CDR3 is made up of 16 amino acids. Germline loops: CDR1 SGHNT, CDR2 YENEEA. J lost 5 bases, V lost 3 bases, and 8 bases had no gene match. The DNA for the CDR3 is TGTGCCAGCAGCTTGGCTGGGACAGGGAGGGATCAGCCCCAGCATTTT. Translating gives CASSLAGTGRDQPQHF. The variable domain in full, completed from reference TRBV11-3 and TRBJ1-5, reads EAGVVQSPRYKIIEKKQPVAFWCNPISGHNTLYWYLQNLGQGPELLIRYENEEAVDDSQLPKDRFSAERLKGVDSTLKIQPAELGDSAVYLCASSLAGTGRDQPQHFGDGTRLSIL.

In DNA form, the CDR3 reads TGTGCCAGCAGCCTCCCGGGGAACACTGAAGCTTTCTTT. Translated, it gives CASSLPGNTEAFF. The chain couples TRBV28 to TRBJ1-1; D uncertain. Per the germline V gene, CDR1 is MDHEN and CDR2 is SYDVKM. Deletions cut 6 bases from V and 1 base from J, with 9 bases between. The CDR3 is made up of 13 amino acids.

In its sample, this clone ranks as medium-sized (0.01 to 0.1%). The chain has TRBV11-3 and TRBJ1-1; weak D call: TRBD1 (5 bases). This CDR3 has 14 amino acids. Deletions cut 5 bases from V and 2 bases from J, with 12 bases between. Looked up from germline, CDR1 is SGHNT and CDR2 is YENEEA. The DNA for the CDR3 is TGTGCCAGCAGCCCATCGGGACGTAACACTGAAGCTTTCTTT. Translating it yields CASSPSGRNTEAFF.

This clone has just a few counts. The rearrangement links TRBV15 to TRBJ2-1; 12 nucleotides match TRBD2. The CDR3 consists of 15 residues. V lost 5 bases, J lost 6 bases, and 5 bases stayed unmatched. Germline assignment: CDR1 LNHNV and CDR2 YYDKDF (reference sequence). The CDR3 reads CATSFRTSGINEQFF. CDR3 coding DNA: TGTGCCACCAGCTTCCGGACTAGCGGGATCAATGAGCAGTTCTTC.

The chain has TRBV28 and TRBJ2-2, with TRBD2 identical over 9 bases. Germline CDR1 and CDR2: MDHEN and SYDVKM. The V and J ends lost 5 bases and 1 base, in that order; junction bases with no gene match: 2. The CDR3 extends over 15 amino acids. This CDR3 reads CASSPTSGNTGELFF. The CDR3 DNA is TGTGCCAGCAGTCCGACTAGCGGGAACACCGGGGAGCTGTTTTTT. Using reference TRBV28 and TRBJ2-2 for the parts outside the CDR3, the full variable domain is DVKVTQSSRYLVKRTGEKVFLECVQDMDHENMFWYRQDPGLGLRLIYFSYDVKMKEKGDIPEGYSVSREKKERFSLILESASTNQTSMYLCASSPTSGNTGELFFGEGSRLTVL.

This clone was observed a few times. The chain joins TRBV28 to TRBJ1-1, with 9 positions matching TRBD1. CDR1 and CDR2 (germline): MDHEN, SYDVKM. The V segment lost 7 bases and the J segment 1 base; nucleotides outside the gene matches: 4. This CDR3 is built from 14 residues. The CDR3 coding sequence is TGTGCCAGCATCTACAGGGGGCCGAACACTGAAGCTTTCTTT. Translating it yields CASIYRGPNTEAFF.

Within the sample, this clone is hyperexpanded. In nucleotides, the CDR3 is TGTGCCAGCAGCGACATTGGTTATGAGCAGTTCTTC. This sequence encodes CASSDIGYEQFF. The chain is built from TRBV9 and TRBJ2-1; D unclear. The germline CDR1 and CDR2 sequences are SGDLS and YYNGEE. V was trimmed by 3 bases and J by 8 bases, leaving 9 bases between them. The CDR3 covers 12 residues.

The J gene is TRBJ2-4, the V gene TRBV29-1, with D perhaps matching TRBD1 (7 bases). In germline, CDR1 is SQVTM, CDR2 ANQGSEA. V was trimmed by 6 bases and J by 7 bases, leaving 13 bases between them. The CDR3 loop spans 12 amino acids. The CDR3 protein is CSVRDSGNIQYF. CDR3 DNA sequence: TGCAGCGTAAGGGACAGCGGGAACATTCAGTACTTC. The full variable domain, with the rest looked up from reference TRBV29-1 and TRBJ2-4, is SAVISQKPSRDICQRGTSLTIQCQVDSQVTMMFWYRQQPGQSLTLIATANQGSEATYESGFVIDKFPISRPNLTFSTLTVSNMSPEDSSIYLCSVRDSGNIQYFGAGTRLSVL.